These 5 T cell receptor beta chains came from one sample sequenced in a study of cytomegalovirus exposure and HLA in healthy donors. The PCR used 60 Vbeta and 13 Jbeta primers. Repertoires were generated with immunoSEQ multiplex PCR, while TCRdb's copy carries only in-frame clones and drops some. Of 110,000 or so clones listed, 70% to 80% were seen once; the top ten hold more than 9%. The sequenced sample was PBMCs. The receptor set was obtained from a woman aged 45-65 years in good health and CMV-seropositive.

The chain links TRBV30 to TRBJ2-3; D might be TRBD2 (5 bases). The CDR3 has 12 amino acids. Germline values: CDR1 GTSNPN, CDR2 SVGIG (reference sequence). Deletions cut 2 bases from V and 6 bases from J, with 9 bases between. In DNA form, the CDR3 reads TGTGCCTGGAGTCTAACGGGGGATACGCAGTATTTT. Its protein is CAWSLTGDTQYF.

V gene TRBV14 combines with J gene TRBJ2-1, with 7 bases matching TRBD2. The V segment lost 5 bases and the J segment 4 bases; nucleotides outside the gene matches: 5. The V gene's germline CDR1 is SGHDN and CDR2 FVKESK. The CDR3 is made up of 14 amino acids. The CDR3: CASSSAGVYNEQFF. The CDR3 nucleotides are TGTGCCAGCAGCTCCGCGGGAGTTTACAATGAGCAGTTCTTC. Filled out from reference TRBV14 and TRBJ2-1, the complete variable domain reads EAGVTQFPSHSVIEKGQTVTLRCDPISGHDNLYWYRRVMGKEIKFLLHFVKESKQDESGMPNNRFLAERTGGTYSTLKVQPAELEDSGVYFCASSSAGVYNEQFFGPGTRLTVL.

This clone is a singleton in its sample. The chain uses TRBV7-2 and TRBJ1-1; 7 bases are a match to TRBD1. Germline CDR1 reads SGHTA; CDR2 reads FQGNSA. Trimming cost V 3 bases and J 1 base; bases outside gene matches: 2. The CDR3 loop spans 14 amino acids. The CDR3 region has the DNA TGTGCCAGCAGCTTCGGACAGGAGAACACTGAAGCTTTCTTT. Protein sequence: CASSFGQENTEAFF. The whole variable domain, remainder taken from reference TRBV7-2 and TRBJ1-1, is GAGVSQSPSNKVTEKGKDVELRCDPISGHTALYWYRQSLGQGLEFLIYFQGNSAPDKSGLPSDRFSAERTGGSVSTLTIQRTQQEDSAVYLCASSFGQENTEAFFGQGTRLTVV.

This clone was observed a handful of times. For the CDR3, the DNA is TGTGCCAGCAGCCGATTGAGCGGATCGCTTCAAGAGACCCAGTACTTC. Its protein is CASSRLSGSLQETQYF. The chain uses TRBV5-4 and TRBJ2-5; D may be TRBD2 (5 bases). Trimming cost V 4 bases and J 2 bases, with 18 bases left between them. Germline V gives CDR1 SGHNT, CDR2 YYREEE (reference sequence). The CDR3 is 16 residues long.

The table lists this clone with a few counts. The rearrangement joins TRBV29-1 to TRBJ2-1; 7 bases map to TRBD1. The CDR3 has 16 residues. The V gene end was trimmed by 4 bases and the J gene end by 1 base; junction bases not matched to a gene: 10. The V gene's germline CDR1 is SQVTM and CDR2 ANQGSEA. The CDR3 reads CSVVSPDRASYNEQFF. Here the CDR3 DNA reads TGCAGCGTTGTAAGCCCCGACAGGGCGTCCTACAATGAGCAGTTCTTC.